This T cell receptor beta chain was profiled in a study of OX40 agonist ivuxolimab in advanced cancers. For the study in its entirety: Ivuxolimab, which targeted the costimulatory receptor OX40 (CD134), was an agonistic, fully human IgG2 monoclonal antibody. Intravenous ivuxolimab was administered to patients every 2 weeks at six dose levels: 0.01, 0.1, 0.3, 1.5, 3 and 10 mg/kg. Of the 50 to 55 dose-escalation patients, hepatocellular carcinoma was present in around 20, melanoma in some 15, renal cell carcinoma in 9 and head and neck cancer in 9. In the dose-escalation cohort, approximately 82% of patients were male, and the mean age was approximately 64 years, with a range of roughly 23 to 85. Prior anti-PD-1, anti-PD-L1 or anti-CTLA-4 therapy was permitted, and checkpoint inhibitors had been received by about two fifths of dose-escalation patients. Partial responses occurred in three dose-escalation patients: two with cutaneous melanoma and one with hepatocellular carcinoma. The purpose of peripheral TCRbeta sequencing was to test whether ivuxolimab changed TCR sequence diversity and led to clonal T-cell expansion. The monotherapy dose-escalation portion (N = 52 patients) of the phase I ivuxolimab trial is reported in the paper. Study-wide findings and limitations: The antigen specificity of the clonally expanded peripheral T cells was not determined. Partial responders in the 0.1-3.0 mg/kg groups had among the lowest normalized peripheral clonal expansion, especially among CD8+ T cells. At doses from 0.1 to 3.0 mg/kg, clonal expansion was seen in both CD4+ and CD8+ blood T cells between baseline and week 6. After ivuxolimab, CD8+ T cells had more expanded clones than CD4+ T cells on average. Low levels of normalized T-cell clonal expansion were also seen in some nonresponding patients.

The trial excluded patients who had a history of autoimmune disease or who were on systemic immunosuppression. Peripheral blood for TCR sequencing was collected from all dose cohorts at baseline, on cycle 4 day 1, and on cycle 7 day 1. The samples were drawn from a first-in-human, open-label, multicenter phase I dose-escalation trial of ivuxolimab. Adults with locally advanced or metastatic melanoma, renal cell carcinoma, hepatocellular carcinoma or head and neck squamous cell carcinoma were enrolled in the trial. Before TCR sequencing, CD4+ T cells and CD8+ T cells from peripheral blood were sorted into separate populations. With respect to this clone: Its antigen is unknown. No much larger clonotype is one base removed from it; base qualities were not supplied.

Including the terminal cysteine and phenylalanine, the CDR3 comprises 13 residues. The kept DNA is CDR3 alone, 39 bases in frame from the first base. The trim is 8 bases for V and 0 bases for J, with a gap of 10 bases between the germline ends. From the germline V gene, CDR1 is SGHNT and CDR2 is YENEEA. For sequencing of the TCRbeta CDR3 region, genomic DNA was extracted from the sorted cells. The immunoSEQ Assay was used for sequencing of TCRbeta CDR3 regions. In its TCRdb copy, this immuneACCESS table keeps in-frame sequences only and misses some clones. Where compared with another copy, unresolved V genes explain less than half of these, and the others have no known cause. Recorded for this sample are some 69,000 clones; 90% of them occurred a single time. The ten largest account for roughly 10% of the sample.

Recombination joined TRBV11-3 with TRBJ2-5; no D gene can be assigned with confidence. This sequence originates from an adult with an advanced solid tumor such as melanoma, head and neck, liver or kidney cancer. The sample here was CD4+ or CD8+ T cells sorted from blood, taken in a trial of the OX40 agonist ivuxolimab. The DNA reads TGTGCCAGCCGAAGACGGGACCAAGAGACCCAGTACTTC. Its amino acids are CASRRRDQETQYF.